This T cell receptor (beta chain) was captured by sequencing in a study of cytomegalovirus exposure and HLA in healthy donors. Turning to the study itself: The use of the same platform for the 120 or so validation repertoires and the approximately 730 first-cohort repertoires was reported by a later analysis.

Study-wide results and caveats: In vitro, three CMV-associated chains proved specific for CMV antigens. According to a later analysis, TCR clusters from the first cohort tended to co-occur in the roughly 120 validation repertoires.

Separate from the roughly 710-subject first cohort, the roughly 120-subject validation cohort was the one that the donors belonged to. Trimming cost V 5 bases and J 8 bases, with 6 bases left between them. The CDR3 is 11 residues long. CDR1 PRHDT and CDR2 FYEKMQ come from the germline V gene (reference sequence). Produced via immunoSEQ multiplex PCR; TCRdb's table is partial and in-frame only. Among approximately 230,000 clones listed, more than 75% were seen once. As concerns this clone: Its antigen is still unknown.

This sequence originates from a man aged 18 to 35 in good health and CMV-seropositive. The chain recombines TRBV13 with TRBJ2-2, with D uncertain. Sequenced material: PBMCs. The CDR3 protein is CASSLLGELFF. CDR3 bases: TGTGCCAGCAGCCTTCTGGGGGAGCTGTTTTTT.